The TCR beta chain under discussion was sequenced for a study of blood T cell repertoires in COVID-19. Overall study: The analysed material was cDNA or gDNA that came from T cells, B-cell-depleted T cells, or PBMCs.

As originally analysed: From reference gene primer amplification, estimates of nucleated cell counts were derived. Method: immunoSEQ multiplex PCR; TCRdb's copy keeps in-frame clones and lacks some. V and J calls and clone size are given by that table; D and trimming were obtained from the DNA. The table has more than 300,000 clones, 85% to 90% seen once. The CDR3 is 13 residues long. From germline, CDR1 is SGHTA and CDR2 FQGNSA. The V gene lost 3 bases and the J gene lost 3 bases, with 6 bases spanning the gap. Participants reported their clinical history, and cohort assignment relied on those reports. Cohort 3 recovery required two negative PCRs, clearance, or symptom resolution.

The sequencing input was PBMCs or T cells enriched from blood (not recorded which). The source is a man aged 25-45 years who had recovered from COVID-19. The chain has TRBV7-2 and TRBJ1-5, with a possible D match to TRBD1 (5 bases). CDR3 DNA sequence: TGTGCCAGCAGCTTGACAGACAATCAGCCCCAGCATTTT. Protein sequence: CASSLTDNQPQHF.